The 15 T cell receptor beta chains below come from one sample, sequenced in a study of blood T cell repertoires in COVID-19. Generated by immunoSEQ multiplex PCR, the TCRdb table keeps only in-frame clones and is missing some. The table shows a few hundred thousand clones, with roughly 87% occurring only once. Sequenced: PBMCs or T cells enriched from blood (not recorded which). The receptors here all came from a woman between 18 and 30 years old who had recovered from COVID-19.

The gene calls are TRBV9 and TRBJ2-1, with TRBD2 matching over 8 bases. The V and J ends lost 0 bases and 10 bases, in that order; junction bases with no gene match: 3. CDR3 length equals 13 residues. CDR1 and CDR2 (germline): SGDLS, YYNGEE. As DNA, the CDR3 is TGTGCCAGCAGCGTAGGACTAGCGAGCGAGCAGTTCTTC. Its protein product is CASSVGLASEQFF. Looking up the rest from reference TRBV9 and TRBJ2-1 gives the full variable domain: DSGVTQTPKHLITATGQRVTLRCSPRSGDLSVYWYQQSLDQGLQFLIQYYNGEERAKGNILERFSAQQFPDLHSELNLSSLELGDSALYFCASSVGLASEQFFGPGTRLTVL.

The V gene is TRBV2, the J gene TRBJ2-7, with a possible D match to TRBD2 (5 bases). Trimming left V 9 bases short and J 4 bases short, with 13 bases between. This CDR3 spans 12 amino acids. Germline V gives CDR1 SNHLY, CDR2 FYNNEI. DNA for the CDR3: TGTGCCAGTGGGGTGACGGGGTACGAGCAGTACTTC. It yields the protein CASGVTGYEQYF.

J is TRBJ2-7 and V is TRBV7-2; D unresolved. The germline V and J ends were trimmed by 0 bases and 2 bases, with 2 bases remaining between them. The germline gives CDR1 SGHTA, CDR2 FQGNSA. The CDR3 contains 12 residues. CDR3 in amino acids: CASSLATYEQYF. In DNA, the CDR3 is TGTGCCAGCAGCTTAGCCACCTACGAGCAGTACTTC. Drawing the rest from reference TRBV7-2 and TRBJ2-7, the complete variable domain is GAGVSQSPSNKVTEKGKDVELRCDPISGHTALYWYRQSLGQGLEFLIYFQGNSAPDKSGLPSDRFSAERTGGSVSTLTIQRTQQEDSAVYLCASSLATYEQYFGPGTRLTVT.

The chain joins TRBV20-1 to TRBJ2-5; TRBD1 aligns across 9 bases. J lost 4 bases, V lost 3 bases, and 9 bases had no gene match. CDR3 length: 15 amino acids. The V gene's germline CDR1 is DFQATT and CDR2 SNEGSKA (reference sequence). The CDR3 nucleotides read TGCAGTGCTAGTATGTACAGGGGGCGTTCAGAGACCCAGTACTTC. Its protein is CSASMYRGRSETQYF.

V is TRBV10-3 and J is TRBJ2-2; 14 bases are shared with TRBD2. The J segment lost 0 bases and the V segment lost 4 bases, leaving 1 base of the junction unmatched. From germline, CDR1 is ENHRY and CDR2 SYGVKD. This CDR3 contains 17 residues. The CDR3 loop reads CAISGGLAGANTGELFF. The CDR3 nucleotides read TGTGCCATCAGTGGGGGACTAGCGGGGGCGAACACCGGGGAGCTGTTTTTT.

The chain has TRBV28 and TRBJ2-3, with D maybe TRBD1 (6 bases). Between the trimmed V and J ends, which lost 6 bases and 3 bases, there was a span of 10 bases. Germline V gives CDR1 MDHEN, CDR2 SYDVKM. The CDR3 loop spans 13 amino acids. Here the CDR3 reads CASSRGVTDTQYF. The CDR3 DNA follows: TGTGCCAGCAGCAGGGGAGTAACAGATACGCAGTATTTT.

This chain uses TRBV7-2 with TRBJ2-6; perhaps TRBD2 as D (6 bases). Trimming pared 3 bases from V and 0 bases from J, leaving 15 bases between. Germline lookup yields CDR1 SGHTA and CDR2 FQGNSA. This CDR3 comprises 18 residues. The CDR3 loop is CASSFTGTGTSGANVLTF. The CDR3 DNA reads TGTGCCAGCAGCTTTACCGGGACTGGAACCTCTGGGGCCAACGTCCTGACTTTC.

The count of this clone is one. V gene TRBV28 combines with J gene TRBJ2-5; TRBD2 matches at 13 bases. CDR3 length: 16 residues. Losses at the gene ends were 6 bases for V and 5 bases for J; bases not matched to a gene: 9. Per the germline V gene, CDR1 is MDHEN and CDR2 is SYDVKM. The CDR3: CASSFAGTSGDETQYF. In nucleotides, the CDR3 is TGTGCCAGCAGCTTTGCCGGGACTAGCGGGGACGAGACCCAGTACTTC.

This sequence joins TRBV7-9 and TRBJ1-1; 7 nucleotides match TRBD1. The CDR3 extends over 15 amino acids. With V trimmed by 3 bases and J by 4 bases, 8 bases remained unmatched. Germline CDR1 is SEHNR and CDR2 is FQNEAQ (reference sequence). CDR3 DNA: TGTGCCAGCAGCTTGAACAGGGGTAGAAGCACTGAAGCTTTCTTT. Its translation: CASSLNRGRSTEAFF.

This clone was found many times. This rearrangement joins TRBV4-3 to TRBJ2-7; D is unresolved. The CDR3 runs 16 residues. The V end was cut by 0 bases, the J end by 2 bases, with 14 bases between. Germline V gene lookup returns CDR1 LGHNA and CDR2 YSLEER. The CDR3 sequence is CASSQDMGSSAYEQYF. Written as DNA, the CDR3 is TGCGCCAGCAGCCAAGATATGGGCTCCTCGGCCTACGAGCAGTACTTC.

This clone was observed a single time. The V call is TRBV28, the J call TRBJ1-4, with no clear D. From germline, CDR1 is MDHEN and CDR2 SYDVKM. There are 14 residues in the CDR3. Deletions cut 6 bases from V and 7 bases from J, with 15 bases between. CDR3: CASSPSRAREKLFF. In nucleotides, the CDR3 is TGTGCCAGCAGCCCCTCGAGGGCTCGTGAAAAACTGTTTTTT.

The chain recombines TRBV28 with TRBJ2-4; 7 bases are shared with TRBD1. Germline V gives CDR1 MDHEN, CDR2 SYDVKM. This CDR3 has 13 residues. Trimming took 3 bases from V and 6 from J; bases not matched to a gene: 2. The CDR3 region has the DNA TGTGCCAGCAGTTTCCACAGGGGAAACATTCAGTACTTC. As protein: CASSFHRGNIQYF.

The V and J genes are TRBV27 and TRBJ2-3, with D unclear. The germline V gene has CDR1 MNHEY and CDR2 SMNVEV (reference sequence). The CDR3 length is 13 residues. V dropped 5 bases and J dropped 3 bases, with 9 bases sitting between them. CDR3 DNA: TGTGCCAGCAGTAGCAACCCAACAGATACGCAGTATTTT. Protein product: CASSSNPTDTQYF.

The V call is TRBV7-2, the J call TRBJ1-4; 10 positions match TRBD1. Germline CDR1 reads SGHTA; CDR2 reads FQGNSA. Trimming at V came to 2 bases and at J to 6 bases, leaving 3 bases not matched to a gene. The CDR3 contains 15 residues. As DNA, the CDR3 is TGTGCCAGCAGCTTACGGGACAGGGGAGATGAAAAACTGTTTTTT. It codes for CASSLRDRGDEKLFF.

CDR3 bases: TGCGCCAGCAGTGTTTCGGGACAGGGCTTGGGGGCACCCCTCCACTTT. As protein: CASSVSGQGLGAPLHF. V and J are TRBV10-2 and TRBJ1-6; TRBD1 aligns across 9 bases. Trimming removed 4 bases from V and 11 bases from J; junction bases left unmatched: 12. There are 16 residues in the CDR3. Germline lookup yields CDR1 WSHSY and CDR2 SAAADI.